Each of the 27 T cell receptor beta chains below was sequenced from the same sample in a study of blood T cells in healthy people across ages. Primers used in a second PCR of about 6 to 11 cycles were a sample-barcoded 5' primer and a J-beta primer mix. MiXCR was run by TCRdb on the 5' RACE reads, yielding one entry per CDR3 protein. The sample includes about 750,000 distinct CDR3 sequences, less than 70% of them seen just once. Sequencing input: blood. The receptors shown here come from an elderly man in good health.

The V call is TRBV2, the J call TRBJ1-2; D gene unclear. CDR1 is SNHLY and CDR2 is FYNNEI in the germline V gene. The CDR3 has 13 amino acids. V lost 1 base and J 8 bases, leaving 11 bases between the germline ends. CDR3 amino acids: CASSEGMSGGYTF. Written as DNA, the CDR3 is TGTGCCAGCAGTGAAGGGATGTCGGGAGGCTACACCTTC.

This rearrangement joins TRBV20-1 to TRBJ2-7; 10 bases agree with TRBD1. The germline CDR1 and CDR2 sequences are DFQATT and SNEGSKA (reference sequence). With 2 bases clipped from V and 3 bases from J, the junction kept 4 bases outside the gene matches. The CDR3 extends over 14 amino acids. The CDR3 region is CSARSWTGGYEQYF. CDR3 DNA: TGCAGTGCTAGATCCTGGACAGGGGGCTACGAGCAGTACTTC.

This clonotype turned up a few times. The V gene is TRBV6-4, the J gene TRBJ2-3, with 9 bases that match TRBD2. Germline V gene lookup returns CDR1 MRHNA and CDR2 SNTAGT. The CDR3 is made up of 16 amino acids. V lost 5 bases, J lost 6 bases, and 12 bases stayed unmatched. In DNA form, the CDR3 reads TGTGCCAGCAGTCGAACTAGCGGGCCACTCCCGGATACGCAGTATTTT. Protein sequence: CASSRTSGPLPDTQYF.

The V and J genes are TRBV7-6 and TRBJ1-4; D unclear. The germline gives CDR1 SGHVS, CDR2 FNYEAQ. The V end lost 5 bases, the J end lost 8 bases, and 9 bases lay between the germline ends. The CDR3 length is 12 residues. The DNA for the CDR3 is TGTGCCAGCAGCCCCGGGGTGGAAAAACTGTTTTTT. Its protein product is CASSPGVEKLFF.

Details on this clonotype: A junction end diverges from the germline sequence, so it may reflect a read error. The genes are TRBV3-1 and TRBJ2-7; a weak D match, TRBD2 (6 bases). CDR3 length equals 16 residues. Germline V gene sequence: CDR1 LGHDT, CDR2 YNNKEL (reference sequence). DNA for the CDR3: TGTGCCAGCAGCCAAGCCCCGGGACTTAGTGAGTACGAGCGGTACTTC. The encoded protein is CASSQAPGLSEYERYF.

Details on this clonotype: The germline gene is not matched at one end of the junction; a read error may be the cause. The CDR3 loop reads CASSQESAIDAVAPWDMQYF. As DNA, the CDR3 is TGCGCCAGCAGCCAAGAGTCGGCGATTGATGCGGTCGCTCCGTGGGATATGCAGTATTTT. This sequence joins TRBV4-1 and TRBJ2-3; no firm D call. Germline V gene data show CDR1 as MGHRA and CDR2 as YSYEKL. The CDR3 consists of 20 residues.

The chain uses TRBV2 and TRBJ2-5, with D possibly being TRBD2 (6 bases). V dropped 3 bases and J dropped 2 bases, with 13 bases sitting between them. The CDR3 spans 15 residues. CDR1 and CDR2 from the germline V gene are SNHLY and FYNNEI. CDR3 loop: CASSETGVGQETQYF. CDR3 nucleotides: TGTGCCAGCAGTGAGACGGGGGTTGGGCAAGAGACCCAGTACTTC.

The genes are TRBV10-3 and TRBJ2-3; the D call may be TRBD1 or TRBD2 (5 bases each). The germline V gene has CDR1 ENHRY and CDR2 SYGVKD. V gave up 4 bases and J gave up 6 bases, with 5 bases separating them. The CDR3 extends over 11 amino acids. Here the CDR3 DNA reads TGTGCCATCAGTGGGGGGGATACGCAGTATTTT. Translating gives CAISGGDTQYF.

The chain uses TRBV6-1 and TRBJ2-5, with a possible D match to TRBD1 (5 bases). Germline-derived CDR1 and CDR2 are MNHNS and SASEGT. The CDR3 is made up of 15 amino acids. V lost 6 bases and J lost 3, with 17 bases in between. In DNA form, the CDR3 reads TGTGCCAGCAGCGGCCTAGGGGCGGCTAAAGAGACCCAGTACTTC. This translates into CASSGLGAAKETQYF.

This chain links TRBV2 with TRBJ2-3; D unclear. CDR1 and CDR2 from the germline V gene are SNHLY and FYNNEI. CDR3 length: 14 residues. With 4 bases removed from V and 4 bases from J, the gap between germline ends came to 12 bases. The CDR3 DNA sequence: TGTGCCAGCAGTGGGTCCTCATCGGCAGATACGCAGTATTTT. It specifies CASSGSSSADTQYF.

In its sample, this clonotype was seen a few times. The CDR3 region is CSASSQGVNYGYTF. As DNA, the CDR3 is TGCAGTGCTAGCTCACAGGGGGTTAACTATGGCTACACCTTC. The chain joins TRBV20-1 to TRBJ1-2, with 8 bases lining up with TRBD1. Per the germline V gene, CDR1 is DFQATT and CDR2 is SNEGSKA (reference sequence). V dropped 3 bases and J dropped 1; count of bases not matched to a gene: 4. The CDR3 sequence is 14 residues long.

In its sample, this clonotype was seen once. V gene TRBV27 combines with J gene TRBJ2-1, with 15 bases matching TRBD2. Germline V CDR1 and CDR2: MNHEY, SMNVEV (reference sequence). This CDR3 spans 20 amino acids. The V segment lost 5 bases and the J segment 1 base; nucleotides outside the gene matches: 12. The CDR3 is CASSTTGGLAGGLSYNEQFF. DNA for the CDR3: TGTGCCAGCAGTACCACAGGGGGACTAGCGGGAGGCCTGTCCTACAATGAGCAGTTCTTC.

The sample holds one count of this clonotype. The chain couples TRBV5-1 to TRBJ1-1, with D tentatively TRBD1 (6 bases). From germline, CDR1 is SGHRS and CDR2 YFSETQ. The CDR3 contains 15 residues. Trimming pared 3 bases from V and 4 bases from J, leaving 16 bases between. In DNA form, the CDR3 reads TGCGCCAGCAGCTGGGGGCTCCGGGACGGCACTGAAGCTTTCTTT. This encodes CASSWGLRDGTEAFF.

In its sample, this clonotype was seen a few times. This rearrangement joins TRBV7-2 to TRBJ1-2; D gene uncertain. The CDR3 runs to 14 residues. Trimming cost V 1 base and J 7 bases, with 13 bases left between them. Germline V gene sequence: CDR1 SGHTA, CDR2 FQGNSA. CDR3 nucleotide sequence: TGTGCCAGCAGCTTAGGAGGGAATACATTTGGCTACACCTTC. It translates to CASSLGGNTFGYTF. Using reference TRBV7-2 and TRBJ1-2 for the parts outside the CDR3, the full variable domain is GAGVSQSPSNKVTEKGKDVELRCDPISGHTALYWYRQSLGQGLEFLIYFQGNSAPDKSGLPSDRFSAERTGGSVSTLTIQRTQQEDSAVYLCASSLGGNTFGYTFGSGTRLTVV.

This clonotype has only a few counts. The chain carries TRBV5-1 and TRBJ2-5, with 10 bases identical to TRBD2. The length of the CDR3 is 16 residues. CDR1 and CDR2 from the germline V gene are SGHRS and YFSETQ. V lost 0 bases to trimming and J lost 4 bases; unmatched junction nucleotides: 6. As DNA, the CDR3 is TGCGCCAGCAGCTTGGAGCCTAGCGGGAGCCCAGAGACCCAGTACTTC. This encodes CASSLEPSGSPETQYF. The whole variable domain, remainder taken from reference TRBV5-1 and TRBJ2-5, is KAGVTQTPRYLIKTRGQQVTLSCSPISGHRSVSWYQQTPGQGLQFLFEYFSETQRNKGNFPGRFSGRQFSNSRSEMNVSTLELGDSALYLCASSLEPSGSPETQYFGPGTRLLVL.

The chain employs TRBV6-5 and TRBJ1-5; weak D call: TRBD1 (5 bases). Germline V CDR1 and CDR2: MNHEY, SVGAGI. This CDR3 is 14 amino acids long. The V end lost 2 bases, the J end lost 7 bases, and 12 bases lay between the germline ends. The CDR3 DNA follows: TGTGCCAGCAGTTACGGGGGAGATGGACAGCCCCAGCATTTT. Translated: CASSYGGDGQPQHF.

The chain joins TRBV28 to TRBJ2-7, with TRBD2 matching 13 bases. This CDR3 region has 17 residues. CDR1 and CDR2 (germline): MDHEN, SYDVKM. With V trimmed by 5 bases and J by 7 bases, 14 bases remained unmatched. CDR3 bases: TGTGCCAGCAGTCCCCGACTAGCGGGAGGAGTCTTGGGGGAGCAGTACTTC. Protein product: CASSPRLAGGVLGEQYF.

The chain combines TRBV7-8 with TRBJ2-1, with TRBD2 matching 9 bases. The J segment lost 12 bases and the V segment lost 0 bases, leaving 6 bases of the junction unmatched. CDR3 length: 14 amino acids. Germline CDR1 and CDR2: SGHVS and FQNEAQ. CDR3 amino acids: CASSLASGSTVQFF. For the CDR3, the DNA is TGTGCCAGCAGCTTAGCTAGCGGGAGTACGGTGCAGTTCTTC. Full variable domain (rest looked up from reference TRBV7-8 and TRBJ2-1): GAGVSQSPRYKVAKRGQDVALRCDPISGHVSLFWYQQALGQGPEFLTYFQNEAQLDKSGLPSDRFFAERPEGSVSTLKIQRTQQEDSAVYLCASSLASGSTVQFFGPGTRLTVL.

In its sample, this clonotype was seen a few times. The rearrangement joins TRBV10-3 to TRBJ1-4; D gene uncertain. Trimming removed 6 bases at V and 0 bases at J, with 8 bases between. CDR1 ENHRY and CDR2 SYGVKD come from the germline V gene. The CDR3 is made up of 14 amino acids. This chain's CDR3 is CAIREGPTNEKLFF. DNA for the CDR3: TGTGCCATCAGGGAAGGCCCAACTAATGAAAAACTGTTTTTT.

This chain connects TRBV5-1 to TRBJ2-1; no clear D gene. With 3 bases removed from V and 3 bases from J, the gap between germline ends came to 10 bases. This CDR3 spans 14 amino acids. Germline V CDR1 and CDR2: SGHRS, YFSETQ. Written as DNA, the CDR3 is TGCGCCAGCAGCTCCATTAAGGGCTACAATGAGCAGTTCTTC. As protein: CASSSIKGYNEQFF.

In its sample, this clonotype was seen once. The J gene is TRBJ2-7, the V gene TRBV27; D gene ambiguous. The end of the DNA fits TRBJ2-5 better, so the J call may be wrong. The CDR3 is made up of 12 amino acids. Germline lookup yields CDR1 MNHEY and CDR2 SMNVEV (reference sequence). The CDR3, as DNA: TGTGCCAGCAGAGGACCAGAAGAGACCCAGTACTTC. Translating it yields CASRGPEETQYF.

Note on this clonotype: One junction end disagrees with the germline gene, perhaps due to a read error. The CDR3 DNA is TGTGCCAGCAGCTCGACGGGACCGACTAGCGGGCGTAGCACAGAGACGCAGTATTTT. It specifies CASSSTGPTSGRSTETQYF. The chain has TRBV7-2 and TRBJ2-3; 10 bases match TRBD2. Germline V lookup: CDR1 SGHTA, CDR2 FQGNSA. This CDR3 comprises 19 residues.

J is TRBJ2-7 and V is TRBV6-5; D is unclear. The CDR3 covers 12 residues. Trimming pared 6 bases from V and 7 bases from J, leaving 13 bases between. Germline V gene lookup returns CDR1 MNHEY and CDR2 SVGAGI. In DNA form, the CDR3 reads TGTGCCAGCAGCTCCACCCGTCTTGAGCAGTACTTC. Protein: CASSSTRLEQYF.

The chain couples TRBV24-1 to TRBJ2-6, with TRBD1 matching 7 bases. J lost 0 bases, V lost 9 bases, and 7 bases had no gene match. This CDR3 is 16 amino acids long. CDR1 is KGHDR, CDR2 SFDVKD, per germline. The CDR3 region is CATGAGGLSGANVLTF. CDR3 coding DNA: TGTGCCACCGGGGCAGGGGGTCTCTCTGGGGCCAACGTCCTGACTTTC.

This rearrangement joins TRBV5-6 to TRBJ1-4, with no clear D. The CDR3 sequence is 14 residues long. CDR1 and CDR2 (germline): SGHDT, YYEEEE. V dropped 1 base and J dropped 8 bases, with 12 bases sitting between them. The CDR3 region is CASSLLPLREKLFF. CDR3 nucleotide sequence: TGTGCCAGCAGCTTGCTGCCCCTGAGGGAAAAACTGTTTTTT. The full variable domain, rest sourced from reference TRBV5-6 and TRBJ1-4, is DAGVTQSPTHLIKTRGQQVTLRCSPKSGHDTVSWYQQALGQGPQFIFQYYEEEERQRGNFPDRFSGHQFPNYSSELNVNALLLGDSALYLCASSLLPLREKLFFGSGTQLSVL.

This clonotype was seen at least ten times. The V and J genes are TRBV4-2 and TRBJ1-6; 8 bases line up with TRBD1. With V trimmed by 4 bases and J by 7 bases, 18 bases remained unmatched. This CDR3 has 19 amino acids. Germline CDR1 reads LGHNA; CDR2 reads YNFKEQ. CDR3 amino acids: CASSPGEGTGSLENSPLHF. CDR3 in DNA: TGTGCCAGCAGCCCAGGCGAGGGGACAGGTTCCCTGGAGAATTCACCCCTCCACTTT.

In this sample, this clonotype turned up once. The chain has TRBV7-3 and TRBJ1-6; a possible D gene is TRBD1 (6 bases). V lost 10 bases, J lost 7 bases, and 14 bases lay in between. This CDR3 has 13 amino acids. The germline CDR1 and CDR2 sequences are SGHTA and FQGTGA. CDR3 bases: TGTGCCACCGCACAGGGATTGAATTCACCCCTCCACTTT. It translates to CATAQGLNSPLHF. Drawing the rest from reference TRBV7-3 and TRBJ1-6, the complete variable domain is GAGVSQTPSNKVTEKGKYVELRCDPISGHTALYWYRQSLGQGPEFLIYFQGTGAADDSGLPNDRFFAVRPEGSVSTLKIQRTERGDSAVYLCATAQGLNSPLHFGNGTRLTVT.